One and the same sample provided the 5 T cell receptor beta chains below, sequenced in a study of T cells in Graves' hyperthyroidism and ophthalmopathy. Researchers took RNA transcripts and amplified the TCR beta CDR3 regions from them. Using the HTBI primer set, a first-round RT-PCR was run on the TCR CDR3. MiXCR was run by TCRdb on the multiplex PCR reads, yielding one entry per CDR3 protein. The sample carries a few hundred thousand distinct CDR3 sequences, 25% recorded once. Sequenced: blood. The receptors were sampled from a middle-aged man with Graves' hyperthyroidism.

This clonotype has just a few counts. The chain links TRBV4-1 to TRBJ2-5; TRBD2 is a possible D gene (6 bases). Germline V gene lookup returns CDR1 MGHRA and CDR2 YSYEKL. The ends were cut back, 4 bases at V and 1 base at J, with 13 bases in the middle. CDR3 size: 15 residues. The CDR3 reads CASSPHLAIQETQYF. The DNA for the CDR3 is TGCGCCAGCAGCCCACATCTAGCGATCCAAGAGACCCAGTACTTC.

The CDR3 reads CSARTRGTYEQYF. In DNA, the CDR3 is TGCAGTGCTAGAACACGGGGGACCTACGAGCAGTACTTC. The rearrangement links TRBV20-1 to TRBJ2-7; TRBD2 might be the D (6 bases). Germline V gene data show CDR1 as DFQATT and CDR2 as SNEGSKA (reference sequence). Deletions cut 2 bases from V and 2 bases from J, with 10 bases between. The CDR3 consists of 13 residues.

A remark on this clonotype: One end of the junction varies from germline; a read error may be responsible. The chain joins TRBV7-2 to TRBJ2-7, with D hard to call. The CDR3 covers 16 residues. From germline, CDR1 is SGHTA and CDR2 FQGNSA. The CDR3 protein is CASSSSPSGPRYEQYF. The CDR3 DNA sequence: TGTGCCAGTAGCTCGTCCCCGTCTGGCCCTCGGTACGAGCAGTACTTC.

The chain employs TRBV5-5 and TRBJ2-2; maybe TRBD1 (5 bases). V lost 0 bases, J lost 7 bases, and 7 bases lay in between. Germline CDR1 and CDR2: SGHKS and YYEKEE (reference sequence). This CDR3 region has 13 residues. The CDR3 DNA follows: TGTGCCAGCAGCTTGGAAACAGGCGGGGAGCTGTTTTTT. Its translation is CASSLETGGELFF.

This clonotype was picked up a small number of times. V and J are TRBV29-1 and TRBJ2-5, with unresolved D. V lost 4 bases, J lost 5 bases, and 5 bases lay in between. CDR1 and CDR2 (germline): SQVTM, ANQGSEA. This CDR3 has 10 amino acids. The CDR3 here is CSVGVETQYF. The CDR3 region has the DNA TGCAGCGTTGGGGTGGAGACCCAGTACTTC.